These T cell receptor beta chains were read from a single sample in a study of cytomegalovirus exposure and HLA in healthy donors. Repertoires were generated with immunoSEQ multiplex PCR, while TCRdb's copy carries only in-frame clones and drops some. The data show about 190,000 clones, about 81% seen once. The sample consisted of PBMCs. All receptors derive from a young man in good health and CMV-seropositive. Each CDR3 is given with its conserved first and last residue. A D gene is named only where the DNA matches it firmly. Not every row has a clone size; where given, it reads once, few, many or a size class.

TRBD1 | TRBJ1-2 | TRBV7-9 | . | TGTGCCAGCAGTCGACAGGGTTTGGACTATGGCTACACCTTC | CASSRQGLDYGYTF
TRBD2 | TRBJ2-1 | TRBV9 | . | TGTGCCAACAGCGTAGGGAGCGGGAGAGGTGAGCAGTTCTTC | CANSVGSGRGEQFF
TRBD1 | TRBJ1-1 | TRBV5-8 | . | TGTGCCAGCAGCTCCAGGACAGGGGGGAGGGGAACTGAAGCTTTCTTT | CASSSRTGGRGTEAFF
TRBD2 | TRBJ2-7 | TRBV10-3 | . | TGTGCCATCAGAGACGGGACTAGCGGGATGAGACCCTACGAGCAGTACTTC | CAIRDGTSGMRPYEQYF
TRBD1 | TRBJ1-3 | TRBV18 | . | TGTGCCAGCTCACCTGGACAGGGGGAGTTAAACACCATATATTTT | CASSPGQGELNTIYF
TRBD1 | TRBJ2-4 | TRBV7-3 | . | TGTGCCAGCAGGGCCTGGACAGGCGGTGTGACCGAACAAAACATTCAGTACTTC | CASRAWTGGVTEQNIQYF
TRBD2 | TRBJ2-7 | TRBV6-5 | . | TGTGCCAGCAGTTACTCTAGCGGGGGGGCCCCCCACGAGCAGTACTTC | CASSYSSGGAPHEQYF
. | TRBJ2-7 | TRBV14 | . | TGTGCCAGCAGCCAAGATATTGGAGGGAGCGGCGACGAGCAGTACTTC | CASSQDIGGSGDEQYF
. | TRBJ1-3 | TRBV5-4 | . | TGTGCCAGCAGCTTGGAATCAGGGCTTGCAAACACCATATATTTT | CASSLESGLANTIYF
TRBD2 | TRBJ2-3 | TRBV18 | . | TGTGCCAGCTCACCACTAGCGGGGGGCCCAGATACGCAGTATTTT | CASSPLAGGPDTQYF
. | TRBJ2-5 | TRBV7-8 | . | TGTGCCAGCAGCTTAGTCGTGGAGACCCAGTACTTC | CASSLVVETQYF
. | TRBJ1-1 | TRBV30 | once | TGTGCCTGGAGTGGACATCGCTTCAGGGAAGCTTTCTTT | CAWSGHRFREAFF
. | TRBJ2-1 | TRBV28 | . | TGTGCCAGCAGTTCCGTCCTGGGTAGCGTTTTGAATGAGCAGTTCTTC | CASSSVLGSVLNEQFF
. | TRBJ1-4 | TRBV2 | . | TGTGCCAGCAGACTGTTAGAAAAACTGTTTTTT | CASRLLEKLFF
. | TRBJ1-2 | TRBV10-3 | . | TGTGCCATCAGTGAGTCTAGGGGCGACTATGGCTACACCTTC | CAISESRGDYGYTF
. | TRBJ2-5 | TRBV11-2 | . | TGTGCCAGCAGCCCTGCTGCGCGCAGGGAGACCCAGTACTTC | CASSPAARRETQYF
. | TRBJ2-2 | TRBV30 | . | TGTGCCTGGAGTGTACGCTCAGGCACCGGGGAGCTGTTTTTT | CAWSVRSGTGELFF
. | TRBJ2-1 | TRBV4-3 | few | TGCGCCAGCAGCCAAGATCACACGGGGACAACTAGCAATGAGCAGTTCTTC | CASSQDHTGTTSNEQFF
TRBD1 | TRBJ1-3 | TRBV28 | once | TGTGCCAGCACACGCGGGACAGCTGGAAACACCATATATTTT | CASTRGTAGNTIYF
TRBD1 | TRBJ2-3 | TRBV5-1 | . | TGCGCCAGCAGCTTCGAGGGGGCCCCTTGGACAGATACGCAGTATTTT | CASSFEGAPWTDTQYF
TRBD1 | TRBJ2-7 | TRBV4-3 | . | TGCGCCAGCAGCCCTGGACAGGCCCACGAGCAGTACTTC | CASSPGQAHEQYF
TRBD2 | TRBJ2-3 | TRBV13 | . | TGTGCCAGCAGCCAAGGGACTAGCGGGAGACTTGGCGATACGCAGTATTTT | CASSQGTSGRLGDTQYF
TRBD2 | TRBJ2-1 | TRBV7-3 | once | TGTGCCAGCAGCCGTCTTTCTCAAGCGGGGGGTTACAATGAGCAGTTCTTC | CASSRLSQAGGYNEQFF
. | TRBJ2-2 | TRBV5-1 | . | TGCGCCAGCAGCCCCGGCGTGGGCGGAGGGTCCACCGGGGAGCTGTTTTTT | CASSPGVGGGSTGELFF
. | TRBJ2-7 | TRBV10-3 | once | TGTGCCATCAAAAAAGGGGCACAGACGACCGGAGAGCAGTACTTC | CAIKKGAQTTGEQYF
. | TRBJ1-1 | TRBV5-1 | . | TGCGCCAGCAGCTTGGCCGGGTCAGAGAATGCGATGAACACTGAAGCTTTCTTT | CASSLAGSENAMNTEAFF
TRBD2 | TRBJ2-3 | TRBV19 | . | TGTGCCAGTAGTCTCGGCGGTCTAGCGGGAATCGATACGCAGTATTTT | CASSLGGLAGIDTQYF
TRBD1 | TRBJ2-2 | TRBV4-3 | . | TGCGCCAGCAGCCGACCCGGGACAGGGGGCGCCGGGAAGCTGTTTTTT | CASSRPGTGGAGKLFF
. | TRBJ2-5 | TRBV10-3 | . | TGTGCCATCAGTGGGACAGCCAACCAAGAGACCCAGTACTTC | CAISGTANQETQYF
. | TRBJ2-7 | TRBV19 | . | TGTGCCAGTAAGGCCAGGGAAGACTACGAGCAGTACTTC | CASKAREDYEQYF
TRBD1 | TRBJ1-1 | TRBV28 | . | TGTGCCAGCAGTTTCGGACAGGGCGGCGCTTTCTTT | CASSFGQGGAFF
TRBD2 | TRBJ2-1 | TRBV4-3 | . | TGCGCCAGCAGCCAGGGTTACGGGACTAGCGGGGGGGGGAAATACAATGAGCAGTTCTTC | CASSQGYGTSGGGKYNEQFF
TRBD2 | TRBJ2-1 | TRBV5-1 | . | TGCGCCAGCCGTTCACTAGCGGGGGGGCACTATGAGCAGTTCTTC | CASRSLAGGHYEQFF
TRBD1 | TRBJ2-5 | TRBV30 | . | TGTGCCTGGAACCGGGACAGGGGGTGGGAGACCCAGTACTTC | CAWNRDRGWETQYF
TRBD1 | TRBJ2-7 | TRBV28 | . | TGTGCCAGCAGGCCGACAGGGGGCTTTTCCGAGCAGTACTTC | CASRPTGGFSEQYF
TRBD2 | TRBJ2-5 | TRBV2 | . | TGTGCCAGCACTGGGACTAGCGGATCCCAAGAGACCCAGTACTTC | CASTGTSGSQETQYF
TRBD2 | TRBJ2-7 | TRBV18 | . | TGTGCCAGCTCACCCCCCAGCGGGAGGGCCAAGTACGAGCAGTACTTC | CASSPPSGRAKYEQYF
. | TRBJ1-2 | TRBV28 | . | TGTGCCAGCAGTAGCGGTCAAGGGAGGAGAGGCTACACCTTC | CASSSGQGRRGYTF
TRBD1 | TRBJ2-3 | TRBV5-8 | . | TGTGCCAGCAGCTTTGGGACAGGGGCTCTCACAGATACGCAGTATTTT | CASSFGTGALTDTQYF
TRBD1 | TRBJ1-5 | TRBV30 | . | TGTGCCTGGAGTGTACGGACAGGAGGCCAGCCCCAGCATTTT | CAWSVRTGGQPQHF
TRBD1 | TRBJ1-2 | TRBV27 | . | TGTGCCAGCAGTTTGACAGGGGTGAACTATGGCTACACCTTC | CASSLTGVNYGYTF
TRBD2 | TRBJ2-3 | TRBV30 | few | TGTGCCTGGAGTCGCGGGGAGGGAGATACGCAGTATTTT | CAWSRGEGDTQYF
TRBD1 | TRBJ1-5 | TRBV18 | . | TGTGCCAGCTCGCGGGCCAGACAGGGTACCTTGAGCAATCAGCCCCAGCATTTT | CASSRARQGTLSNQPQHF
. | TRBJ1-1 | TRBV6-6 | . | TGTGCCAGCAGTTACCGACGATCGACAGTTAACACTGAAGCTTTCTTT | CASSYRRSTVNTEAFF
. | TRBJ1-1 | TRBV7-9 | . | TGTGCCAGCAGCTTAGCTAGAAGGGGTAAGGCTTTCTTT | CASSLARRGKAFF